The 5 T cell receptor beta chains below come from one sample, sequenced in a study of blood T cell repertoires in COVID-19. Profiled with immunoSEQ multiplex PCR; TCRdb holds only in-frame clones, not every one. The sample gives 210,000 or so clones, over 75% of which show up once; about 4.8% is in the top ten. Sequences were obtained from peripheral blood. Receptors originate from a middle-aged woman with acute or convalescent COVID-19.

This chain connects TRBV6-5 to TRBJ1-6; 7 nucleotides match TRBD1. The junction had 6 bases not matched to a gene; V was cut back by 4 bases and J by 6 bases. This CDR3 is built from 15 residues. Per germline, CDR1 MNHEY and CDR2 SVGAGI. The CDR3 here is CASSFAGTVNSPLHF. The CDR3 DNA follows: TGTGCCAGCAGTTTTGCCGGGACAGTTAATTCACCCCTCCACTTT.

The V gene is TRBV9, the J gene TRBJ1-1; 7 positions agree with TRBD1. The V segment lost 3 bases and the J segment 6 bases; nucleotides outside the gene matches: 8. Germline CDR1 is SGDLS and CDR2 is YYNGEE. The CDR3 has 14 residues. CDR3 sequence: CASSAGQFEPEAFF. As DNA, the CDR3 is TGTGCCAGCAGCGCGGGACAGTTCGAGCCTGAAGCTTTCTTT.

The chain has TRBV7-2 and TRBJ1-2; D is perhaps TRBD1 (6 bases). This CDR3 is 15 amino acids long. Trimming removed 5 bases at V and 4 bases at J, with 17 bases between. From germline, CDR1 is SGHTA and CDR2 FQGNSA. The CDR3 sequence is CASSPESGQSYGYTF. As DNA, the CDR3 is TGTGCCAGCAGCCCAGAGTCTGGACAGTCCTATGGCTACACCTTC.

This clone was seen only once. The rearrangement links TRBV11-3 to TRBJ1-4; weak D call: TRBD1 (5 bases). CDR3 length equals 15 residues. Germline loops: CDR1 SGHNT, CDR2 YENEEA. Between the trimmed V and J ends, which lost 5 bases and 6 bases, there was a span of 16 bases. The CDR3 coding sequence is TGTGCCAGCAGCCCCGACCCAGGGTATGATGAAAAACTGTTTTTT. Protein sequence: CASSPDPGYDEKLFF.

The chain couples TRBV4-1 to TRBJ1-1, with 9 bases fitting TRBD1. The CDR3 contains 14 residues. V lost 4 bases and J lost 5; bases outside the gene matches: 5. Germline V gene data show CDR1 as MGHRA and CDR2 as YSYEKL. The CDR3 DNA sequence: TGCGCCAGCAGCCCCGGGACAGGGTGGACTGAAGCTTTCTTT. Protein: CASSPGTGWTEAFF.